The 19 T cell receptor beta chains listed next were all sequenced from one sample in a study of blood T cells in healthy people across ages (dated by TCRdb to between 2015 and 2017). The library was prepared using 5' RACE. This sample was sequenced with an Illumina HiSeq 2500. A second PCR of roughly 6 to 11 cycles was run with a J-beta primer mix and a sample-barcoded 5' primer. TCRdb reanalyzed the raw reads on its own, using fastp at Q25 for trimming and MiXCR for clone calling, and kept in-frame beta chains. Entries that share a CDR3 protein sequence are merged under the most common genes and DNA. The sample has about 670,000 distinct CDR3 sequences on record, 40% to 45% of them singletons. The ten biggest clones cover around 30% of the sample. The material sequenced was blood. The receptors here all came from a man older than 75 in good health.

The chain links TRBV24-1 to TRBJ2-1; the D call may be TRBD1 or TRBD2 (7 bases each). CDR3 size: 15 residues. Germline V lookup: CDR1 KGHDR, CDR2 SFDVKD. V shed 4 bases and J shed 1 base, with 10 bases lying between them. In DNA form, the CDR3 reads TGTGCCACCAGTGACCAGGGGGGGTCCTACAATGAGCAGTTCTTC. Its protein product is CATSDQGGSYNEQFF.

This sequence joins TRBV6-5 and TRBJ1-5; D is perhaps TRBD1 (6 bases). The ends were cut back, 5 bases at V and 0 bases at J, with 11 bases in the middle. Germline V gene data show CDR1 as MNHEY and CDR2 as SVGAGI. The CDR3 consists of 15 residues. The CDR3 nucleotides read TGTGCCAGCAGTGCGACAGGACATAGCAATCAGCCCCAGCATTTT. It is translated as CASSATGHSNQPQHF.

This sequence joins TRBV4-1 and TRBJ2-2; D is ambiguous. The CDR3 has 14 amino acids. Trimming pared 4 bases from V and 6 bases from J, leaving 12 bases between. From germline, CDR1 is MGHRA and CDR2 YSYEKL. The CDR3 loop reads CASSPPRNSGELFF. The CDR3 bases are TGCGCCAGCAGCCCCCCGCGAAACTCCGGGGAGCTGTTTTTT.

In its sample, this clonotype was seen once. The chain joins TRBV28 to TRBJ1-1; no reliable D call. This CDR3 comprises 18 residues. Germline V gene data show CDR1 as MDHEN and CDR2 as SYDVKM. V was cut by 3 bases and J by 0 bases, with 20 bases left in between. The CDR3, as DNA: TGTGCCAGCAGTTTGAATATATTGGGTTCCTCCATGAACACTGAAGCTTTCTTT. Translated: CASSLNILGSSMNTEAFF. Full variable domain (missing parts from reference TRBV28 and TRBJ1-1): DVKVTQSSRYLVKRTGEKVFLECVQDMDHENMFWYRQDPGLGLRLIYFSYDVKMKEKGDIPEGYSVSREKKERFSLILESASTNQTSMYLCASSLNILGSSMNTEAFFGQGTRLTVV.

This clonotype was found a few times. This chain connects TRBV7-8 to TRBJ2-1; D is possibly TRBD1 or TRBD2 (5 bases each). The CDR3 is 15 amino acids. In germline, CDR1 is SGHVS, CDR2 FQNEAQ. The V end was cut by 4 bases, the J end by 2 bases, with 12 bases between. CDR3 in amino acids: CASSSGRGAYNEQFF. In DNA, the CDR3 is TGTGCCAGCAGCTCGGGGCGTGGGGCCTACAATGAGCAGTTCTTC.

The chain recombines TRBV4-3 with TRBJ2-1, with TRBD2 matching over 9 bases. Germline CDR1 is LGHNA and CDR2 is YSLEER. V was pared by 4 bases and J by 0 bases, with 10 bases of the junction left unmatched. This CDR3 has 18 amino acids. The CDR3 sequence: CASSRRSSTSGSYNEQFF. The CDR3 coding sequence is TGCGCCAGCAGCCGCCGAAGTTCGACTAGCGGCTCCTACAATGAGCAGTTCTTC.

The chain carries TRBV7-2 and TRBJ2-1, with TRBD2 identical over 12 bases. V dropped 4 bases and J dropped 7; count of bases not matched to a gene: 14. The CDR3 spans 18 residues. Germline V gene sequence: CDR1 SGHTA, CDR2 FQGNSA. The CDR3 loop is CASSSARLAGERRNEQFF. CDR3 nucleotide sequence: TGTGCCAGCAGCTCGGCGAGACTAGCGGGGGAAAGGAGGAATGAGCAGTTCTTC.

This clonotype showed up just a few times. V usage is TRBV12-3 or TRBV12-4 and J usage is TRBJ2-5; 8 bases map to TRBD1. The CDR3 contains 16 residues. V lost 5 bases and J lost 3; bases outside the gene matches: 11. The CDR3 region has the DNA TGTGCCAGCAGTCACACCTCGACAGGGGTAAAAGAGACCCAGTACTTC. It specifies CASSHTSTGVKETQYF.

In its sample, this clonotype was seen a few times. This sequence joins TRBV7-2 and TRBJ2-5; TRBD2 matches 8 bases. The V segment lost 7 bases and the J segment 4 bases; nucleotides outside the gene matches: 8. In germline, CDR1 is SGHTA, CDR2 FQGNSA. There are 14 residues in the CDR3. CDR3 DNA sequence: TGTGCCAGCAACCCCGGGACTAGGGGAGAGACCCAGTACTTC. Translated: CASNPGTRGETQYF.

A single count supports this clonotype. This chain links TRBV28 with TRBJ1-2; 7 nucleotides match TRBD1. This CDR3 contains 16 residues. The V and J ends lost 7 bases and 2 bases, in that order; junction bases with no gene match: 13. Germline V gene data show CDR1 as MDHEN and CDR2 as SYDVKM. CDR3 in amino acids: CASTPTGTERNYGYTF. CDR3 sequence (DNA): TGTGCCAGCACTCCAACCGGGACAGAAAGAAACTATGGCTACACCTTC.

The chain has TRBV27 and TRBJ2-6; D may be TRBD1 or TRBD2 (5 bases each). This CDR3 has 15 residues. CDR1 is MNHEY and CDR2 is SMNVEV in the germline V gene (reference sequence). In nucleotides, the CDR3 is TGTGCTTCCTCCGGGACCCGCTCTGGGGCCAACGTCCTGACTTTC. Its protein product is CASSGTRSGANVLTF.

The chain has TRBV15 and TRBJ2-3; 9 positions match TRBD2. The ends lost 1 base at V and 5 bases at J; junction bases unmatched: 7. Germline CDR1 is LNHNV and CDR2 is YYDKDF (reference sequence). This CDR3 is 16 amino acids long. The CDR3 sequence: CATSRGRSGSLDTQYF. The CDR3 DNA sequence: TGTGCCACCAGCAGAGGCCGTAGCGGGAGTTTAGATACGCAGTATTTT.

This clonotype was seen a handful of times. The CDR3 bases are TGTGCCAGCAGCCGAAACGGGATGCCCTACGAGCAGTACTTC. Its translation is CASSRNGMPYEQYF. The rearrangement uses TRBV7-2 and TRBJ2-7; TRBD2 is a possible D gene (5 bases). This CDR3 has 14 residues. The V end lost 5 bases, the J end lost 2 bases, and 13 bases lay between the germline ends. Germline V gene sequence: CDR1 SGHTA, CDR2 FQGNSA. Together with reference TRBV7-2 and TRBJ2-7, the CDR3 gives the full variable domain: GAGVSQSPSNKVTEKGKDVELRCDPISGHTALYWYRQSLGQGLEFLIYFQGNSAPDKSGLPSDRFSAERTGGSVSTLTIQRTQQEDSAVYLCASSRNGMPYEQYFGPGTRLTVT.

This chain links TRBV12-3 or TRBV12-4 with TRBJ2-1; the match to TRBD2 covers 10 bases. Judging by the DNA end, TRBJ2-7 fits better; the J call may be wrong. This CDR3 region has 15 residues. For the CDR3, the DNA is TGTGCCAGCAGTCTACTAGCGGGGATCTACAATGAGCAGTACTTC. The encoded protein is CASSLLAGIYNEQYF.

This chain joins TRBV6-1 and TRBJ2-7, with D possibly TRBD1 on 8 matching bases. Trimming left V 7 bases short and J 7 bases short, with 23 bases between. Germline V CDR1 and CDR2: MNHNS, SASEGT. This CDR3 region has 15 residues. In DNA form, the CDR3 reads TGTGCCAGCAACAGGGGGGGGTTTGCCTACAATGAGCAGTACTTC. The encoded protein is CASNRGGFAYNEQYF.

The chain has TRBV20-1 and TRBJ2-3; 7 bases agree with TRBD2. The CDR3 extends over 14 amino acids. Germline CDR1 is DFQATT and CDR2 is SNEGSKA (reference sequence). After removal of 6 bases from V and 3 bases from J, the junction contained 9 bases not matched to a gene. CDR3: CSANPGGRTDTQYF. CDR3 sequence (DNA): TGCAGTGCGAATCCGGGAGGTAGGACAGATACGCAGTATTTT.

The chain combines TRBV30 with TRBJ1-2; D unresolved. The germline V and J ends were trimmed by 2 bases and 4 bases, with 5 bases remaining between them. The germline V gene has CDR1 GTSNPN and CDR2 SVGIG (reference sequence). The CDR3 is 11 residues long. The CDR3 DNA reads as TGTGCCTGGAGTAACCGCTATGGCTACACCTTC. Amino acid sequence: CAWSNRYGYTF.

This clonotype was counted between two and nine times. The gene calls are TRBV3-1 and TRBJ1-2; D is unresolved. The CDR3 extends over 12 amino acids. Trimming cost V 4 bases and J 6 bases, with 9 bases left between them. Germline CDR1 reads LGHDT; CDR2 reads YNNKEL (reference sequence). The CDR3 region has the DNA TGTGCCAGCAGCCCCTACGGGAATGGCTACACCTTC. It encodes CASSPYGNGYTF.

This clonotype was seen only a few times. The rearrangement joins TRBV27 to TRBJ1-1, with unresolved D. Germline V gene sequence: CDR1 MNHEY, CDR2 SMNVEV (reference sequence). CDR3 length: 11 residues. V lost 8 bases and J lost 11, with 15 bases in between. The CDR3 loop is CASSSSGRAFF. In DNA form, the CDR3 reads TGTGCCAGCTCCTCCTCGGGGAGGGCTTTCTTT.